The table lists the clone carrying this T cell receptor beta chain with many counts. Its antigen is undetermined. The record originates from a study of T cells in Graves' hyperthyroidism and ophthalmopathy. Notes on the study in general: Researchers found most expanded thyroid clonotypes above 0.001 in blood as well.

This CDR3 comprises 15 residues. V gave up 4 bases and J gave up 7 bases, with 16 bases separating them. Germline-derived CDR1 and CDR2 are LGHDT and YNNKEL (reference sequence). Fresh 10 ml peripheral blood yielded PBMCs. Amplification yielded TCR beta CDR3 regions, with RNA transcripts as the source. The TCR CDR3 first-round RT-PCR relied on the HTBI primer set. TCRdb ran MiXCR on the multiplex PCR reads and lists one entry per CDR3 protein. The sample shows approximately 400,000 distinct CDR3 sequences, roughly 14% of them seen only once. The receptor was derived from a man aged 30 to 45 with Graves' hyperthyroidism that later progressed to Graves' ophthalmopathy. This chain connects TRBV3-1 to TRBJ1-4; a possible D gene is TRBD1 (5 bases). Sequences were obtained from blood. Here the CDR3 DNA reads TGTGCCAGCAGCCGCACGTGGCAGGGAAGTGAAAAACTGTTTTTT. Translation: CASSRTWQGSEKLFF.